These 25 T cell receptor beta chains were all obtained from the same sample, sequenced in a study of PD-1 blockade in classical Hodgkin lymphoma. There was relapse after autologous stem cell transplantation in every patient, and there was variation in brentuximab vedotin exposure. The table came from immunoSEQ multiplex PCR; TCRdb's copy has only in-frame clones and leaves some out. The data contain roughly 140,000 clones, nearly 80% of them singletons. Sequenced here: peripheral blood mononuclear cells (PBMCs), sampled before the second cycle of nivolumab. These receptors were collected from a human donor with classical Hodgkin lymphoma.

The V call is TRBV4-3, the J call TRBJ1-3, with D hard to call. V lost 0 bases to trimming and J lost 0 bases, with 12 bases between them. This CDR3 has 17 amino acids. Germline CDR1 LGHNA, CDR2 YSLEER. For the CDR3, the DNA is TGCGCCAGCAGCCAAGATCGGAGAGCCAGCTCTGGAAACACCATATATTTT. The encoded protein is CASSQDRRASSGNTIYF.

V is TRBV5-4 and J is TRBJ2-5; D remains ambiguous. Germline-derived CDR1 and CDR2 are SGHNT and YYREEE (reference sequence). Between the trimmed V and J ends, which lost 4 bases and 3 bases, there was a span of 10 bases. The CDR3 loop spans 13 amino acids. CDR3 loop: CASSKTAKETQYF. Here the CDR3 DNA reads TGTGCCAGCAGCAAAACAGCGAAAGAGACCCAGTACTTC.

The chain has TRBV18 and TRBJ2-2; tentatively, D is TRBD1 (6 bases). Germline values: CDR1 KGHSH, CDR2 LQKENI. The CDR3 spans 16 residues. The V end lost 3 bases, the J end lost 5 bases, and 16 bases lay between the germline ends. CDR3 sequence reads: CASSPSQGIDTGELFF. For the CDR3, the DNA is TGTGCCAGCTCACCTTCACAGGGAATAGATACCGGGGAGCTGTTTTTT. The variable domain in full, with the rest retrieved from reference TRBV18 and TRBJ2-2, is NAGVMQNPRHLVRRRGQEARLRCSPMKGHSHVYWYRQLPEEGLKFMVYLQKENIIDESGMPKERFSAEFPKEGPSILRIQQVVRGDSAAYFCASSPSQGIDTGELFFGEGSRLTVL.

This clone was seen a few times. The rearrangement joins TRBV19 to TRBJ1-3, with no clear D. Germline values: CDR1 LNHDA, CDR2 SQIVND (reference sequence). The ends were cut back, 5 bases at V and 4 bases at J, with 12 bases in the middle. There are 14 residues in the CDR3. CDR3 loop: CASSAGLIGNTIYF. The CDR3 region has the DNA TGTGCCAGTAGTGCCGGGCTGATCGGAAACACCATATATTTT.

The CDR3: CAISDPRDRGDEQFF. CDR3 nucleotide sequence: TGTGCCATCAGTGACCCCCGGGACAGGGGCGATGAGCAGTTCTTC. V gene TRBV10-3 combines with J gene TRBJ2-1; 10 positions match TRBD1. The CDR3 contains 15 residues. Germline CDR1 reads ENHRY; CDR2 reads SYGVKD. Unmatched junction bases numbered 7, after V lost 3 bases and J lost 8 bases.

The CDR3 sequence: CASRPPGQGVSQPQHF. Written as DNA, the CDR3 is TGTGCCAGCAGACCTCCGGGACAGGGAGTCAGTCAGCCCCAGCATTTT. The V gene is TRBV28, the J gene TRBJ1-5; 9 bases are a match to TRBD1. Germline assignment: CDR1 MDHEN and CDR2 SYDVKM. CDR3 length: 16 residues. J lost 6 bases, V lost 6 bases, and 12 bases had no gene match. Full variable domain (rest looked up from reference TRBV28 and TRBJ1-5): DVKVTQSSRYLVKRTGEKVFLECVQDMDHENMFWYRQDPGLGLRLIYFSYDVKMKEKGDIPEGYSVSREKKERFSLILESASTNQTSMYLCASRPPGQGVSQPQHFGDGTRLSIL.

This rearrangement joins TRBV7-9 to TRBJ2-4; possibly TRBD1 for D (6 bases). The V end was cut by 5 bases, the J end by 8 bases, with 22 bases between. The germline CDR1 and CDR2 sequences are SEHNR and FQNEAQ (reference sequence). The CDR3 length is 16 residues. The CDR3 protein is CASSAPDSRIVDIQYF. Here the CDR3 DNA reads TGTGCCAGCAGCGCCCCGGACAGCCGAATTGTAGACATTCAGTACTTC.

On this clone itself: This may be a read error: a much more frequent sequence differs by one nucleotide. The V and J genes are TRBV5-6 and TRBJ2-3, with D unclear. The CDR3 spans 11 residues. Germline-derived CDR1 and CDR2 are SGHDT and YYEEEE. V was cut by 3 bases and J by 2 bases, with 1 base left in between. The CDR3 protein is CASSSTDTQYF. For the CDR3, the DNA is TGTGCCAGCAGCTCCACAGATACGCAGTATTTT.

This sequence joins TRBV5-3 and TRBJ2-7; TRBD1 matches at 11 bases. TRBV5-3 qualifies as an ORF whose function is uncertain. This CDR3 spans 16 amino acids. V shed 4 bases, J shed 3 bases, and the junction held 9 bases outside the gene matches. CDR3 protein: CARSQEPGQGVYEQYF. Written as DNA, the CDR3 is TGTGCCAGAAGCCAAGAACCGGGACAGGGGGTCTACGAGCAGTACTTC.

The chain uses TRBV10-3 and TRBJ1-1; TRBD1 agrees at 7 bases. The CDR3 sequence is 12 residues long. CDR1 and CDR2 (germline): ENHRY, SYGVKD. J lost 7 bases, V lost 4 bases, and 3 bases had no gene match. This CDR3 is CAISAGQFEAFF. The CDR3 DNA reads as TGTGCCATCAGTGCGGGACAGTTTGAAGCTTTCTTT.

V gene TRBV6-6 combines with J gene TRBJ1-2; D may be TRBD1 (6 bases). Germline CDR1 MNHNY, CDR2 SVGAGI (reference sequence). Deletions cut 3 bases from V and 3 bases from J, with 8 bases between. The length of the CDR3 is 13 residues. CDR3 sequence reads: CASSYGGHYGYTF. The CDR3 nucleotides are TGTGCCAGCAGTTATGGGGGGCACTATGGCTACACCTTC.

This clone came up once. This chain links TRBV30 with TRBJ2-3; 8 nucleotides line up with TRBD2. Germline V gene data show CDR1 as GTSNPN and CDR2 as SVGIG (reference sequence). The CDR3 runs to 15 residues. The V segment lost 0 bases and the J segment 4 bases; nucleotides outside the gene matches: 6. CDR3 residues: CAWSVGSGISDTQYF. CDR3 in DNA: TGTGCCTGGAGTGTTGGTAGCGGGATCTCAGATACGCAGTATTTT.

This clone came up a few times. This sequence joins TRBV11-1 and TRBJ2-3, with D possibly being TRBD2 (6 bases). The CDR3 consists of 18 residues. Trimming cost V 4 bases and J 0 bases, with 20 bases left between them. Germline lookup yields CDR1 SGHAT and CDR2 FQDESV (reference sequence). CDR3 in amino acids: CASSSPAGRAASTDTQYF. The CDR3 DNA reads as TGTGCCAGCAGCTCTCCAGCGGGCCGGGCCGCTAGCACAGATACGCAGTATTTT.

The CDR3 nucleotides are TGTGCCAGCAGTAACGGTTGGGACACCGGGGAGCTGTTTTTT. This encodes CASSNGWDTGELFF. The V call is TRBV27, the J call TRBJ2-2; D gene unclear. V lost 5 bases and J lost 3, with 10 bases in between. Germline V gene lookup returns CDR1 MNHEY and CDR2 SMNVEV (reference sequence). CDR3 length: 14 amino acids.

CDR3 DNA sequence: TGTGCCAGTAGTATGGGGACAGGAGAGACCCAGTACTTC. Protein product: CASSMGTGETQYF. The chain joins TRBV19 to TRBJ2-5; 8 bases fit TRBD1. In germline, CDR1 is LNHDA, CDR2 SQIVND (reference sequence). The CDR3 covers 13 residues. J was trimmed by 4 bases and V by 3 bases; bases with no gene match: 1.

The chain has TRBV9 and TRBJ1-6, with 10 bases aligning to TRBD1. J was trimmed by 1 base and V by 6 bases; bases with no gene match: 16. The CDR3 is 20 residues long. Germline-derived CDR1 and CDR2 are SGDLS and YYNGEE. CDR3 region: CASKRGGDRGFQSYNSPLHF. The CDR3 DNA sequence: TGTGCCAGCAAACGCGGGGGGGACAGGGGATTTCAGTCCTATAATTCACCCCTCCACTTT.

The chain employs TRBV19 and TRBJ2-3, with 9 positions matching TRBD1. Germline CDR1 and CDR2: LNHDA and SQIVND (reference sequence). Trimming removed 5 bases from V and 4 bases from J; junction bases left unmatched: 7. This CDR3 has 15 residues. The chain's CDR3 is CASSGRDRAPDTQYF. CDR3 coding DNA: TGTGCCAGTAGTGGCCGGGACAGGGCCCCAGATACGCAGTATTTT.

This rearrangement joins TRBV29-1 to TRBJ1-3; a weak D match, TRBD1 (5 bases). CDR1 SQVTM and CDR2 ANQGSEA come from the germline V gene. CDR3 size: 14 residues. Trimming stripped 6 bases from V and 0 bases from J, with 12 bases between. This CDR3 reads CSVLTDTSGNTIYF. CDR3 bases: TGCAGCGTGCTGACAGACACCTCTGGAAACACCATATATTTT.

The chain uses TRBV5-4 and TRBJ2-5; D remains ambiguous. The CDR3 loop spans 14 amino acids. Germline CDR1 is SGHNT and CDR2 is YYREEE (reference sequence). The germline V and J ends were trimmed by 4 bases and 2 bases, with 12 bases remaining between them. The CDR3 DNA follows: TGTGCCAGCAGCACCTGGACGGAACAAGAGACCCAGTACTTC. It codes for CASSTWTEQETQYF. Full variable domain (rest looked up from reference TRBV5-4 and TRBJ2-5): ETGVTQSPTHLIKTRGQQVTLRCSSQSGHNTVSWYQQALGQGPQFIFQYYREEENGRGNFPPRFSGLQFPNYSSELNVNALELDDSALYLCASSTWTEQETQYFGPGTRLLVL.

In its sample, this clone was seen once. The DNA of the CDR3 is TGTGCCAGCAGCTCTATGACTAGCTTCACCTACAATGAGCAGTTCTTC. This codes for CASSSMTSFTYNEQFF. V gene TRBV9 combines with J gene TRBJ2-1; 7 positions agree with TRBD2. Germline V gives CDR1 SGDLS, CDR2 YYNGEE. CDR3 length: 16 residues. The V segment lost 4 bases and the J segment 2 bases; nucleotides outside the gene matches: 9. The full variable domain, in which reference TRBV9 and TRBJ2-1 provide the parts outside the CDR3, is DSGVTQTPKHLITATGQRVTLRCSPRSGDLSVYWYQQSLDQGLQFLIQYYNGEERAKGNILERFSAQQFPDLHSELNLSSLELGDSALYFCASSSMTSFTYNEQFFGPGTRLTVL.

This sequence joins TRBV30 and TRBJ1-5; D not certain. V lost 2 bases and J lost 3, with 11 bases in between. The germline CDR1 and CDR2 sequences are GTSNPN and SVGIG (reference sequence). The CDR3 runs to 14 residues. DNA of the CDR3: TGTGCCTGGAGTCCCGGATCTACCAATCAGCCCCAGCATTTT. This sequence encodes CAWSPGSTNQPQHF.

The CDR3 reads CASSHRTSGDGNEQFF. The CDR3 DNA reads as TGCGCCAGCAGCCATCGGACTAGCGGGGACGGCAATGAGCAGTTCTTC. The J gene is TRBJ2-1, the V gene TRBV4-1; 12 bases are a match to TRBD2. This CDR3 spans 16 amino acids. Germline loops: CDR1 MGHRA, CDR2 YSYEKL. The V gene end was trimmed by 3 bases and the J gene end by 6 bases; junction bases not matched to a gene: 6.

The chain uses TRBV6-6 and TRBJ2-3; 8 nucleotides line up with TRBD1. The germline V gene encodes CDR1 MNHNY and CDR2 SVGAGI (reference sequence). This CDR3 contains 15 residues. The junction had 6 bases not matched to a gene; V was cut back by 4 bases and J by 3 bases. The CDR3: CASSSPGGETDTQYF. The DNA for the CDR3 is TGTGCCAGCAGTTCGCCAGGGGGCGAGACAGATACGCAGTATTTT.

In its sample, this clone was seen a few times. J is TRBJ1-1 and V is TRBV18; 8 bases fit TRBD1. V was clipped by 6 bases and J by 0 bases; unmatched bases: 9. This CDR3 contains 16 residues. In germline, CDR1 is KGHSH, CDR2 LQKENI. DNA of the CDR3: TGTGCCAGCTCTCCAGTGGCAGGGGGCGTGAACACTGAAGCTTTCTTT. Translation gives CASSPVAGGVNTEAFF.

V is TRBV29-1 and J is TRBJ2-3; D is possibly TRBD2 (5 bases). Trimming cost V 4 bases and J 2 bases, with 19 bases left between them. CDR3 length equals 16 residues. Germline CDR1 and CDR2: SQVTM and ANQGSEA. CDR3 DNA sequence: TGCAGCGTTGTGAGGGCAGCTTTCCACATCACAGATACGCAGTATTTT. Translated, it gives CSVVRAAFHITDTQYF.